This entry describes one T cell receptor (beta chain). This sample is part of a study of blood T cell repertoires in COVID-19. Study at large: From T cells, B-cell-depleted T cells, or PBMCs came the material, which was cDNA or gDNA.

The protocol was immunoSEQ multiplex PCR, while the TCRdb copy is restricted to in-frame clones and leaves out a portion. The sample consists of some 50,000 clones, 90% of them appearing once. The CDR3 has 14 amino acids. CDR1 and CDR2 from the germline V gene are GTSNPN and SVGIG (reference sequence). Losses at the gene ends were 6 bases for V and 5 bases for J; bases not matched to a gene: 9. This receptor was identified in a middle-aged man with acute or convalescent COVID-19. The sample consisted of peripheral blood. The chain combines TRBV30 with TRBJ2-2, with 7 bases aligning to TRBD2. The CDR3 DNA follows: TGTGCCTGTCCCGTGCGGGGGTTGACCGGGGAGCTGTTTTTT. Residues: CACPVRGLTGELFF.